Below are 12 T cell receptor beta chains sequenced from a single sample in a study of CD8+ T cells in alopecia areata. Treatment defined: oral pan-JAK inhibitor, 5-10 mg twice daily. Sequencing relied on a cDNA template that was reverse transcribed from extracted RNA. Sequencing was performed with immunoSEQ multiplex PCR; in TCRdb, only in-frame clones are kept and a portion is missing. The data show 130,000 to 150,000 clones, 82% seen once. Sequencing used CD8+ T cells sorted from blood, obtained at week 4, from a patient treated with tofacitinib. Receptor source: a human donor with alopecia areata.

The chain has TRBV5-1 and TRBJ2-1, with a possible D match to TRBD1 (6 bases). Germline-derived CDR1 and CDR2 are SGHRS and YFSETQ. The CDR3 consists of 14 residues. V lost 4 bases and J lost 8, with 16 bases in between. Written as DNA, the CDR3 is TGCGCCAGCAGCCAATCCTCACAGGGAGATGAGCAGTTCTTC. It is translated as CASSQSSQGDEQFF.

This clone was picked up a small number of times. The chain couples TRBV27 to TRBJ2-3; 8 bases fit TRBD2. Trimming cost V 1 base and J 2 bases; bases outside gene matches: 2. This CDR3 comprises 15 residues. Germline CDR1 reads MNHEY; CDR2 reads SMNVEV (reference sequence). CDR3 region: CASSLYGGATDTQYF. CDR3 sequence (DNA): TGTGCCAGCAGTTTATACGGGGGGGCCACAGATACGCAGTATTTT.

This clone was observed a few times. The V call is TRBV25-1, the J call TRBJ2-3; TRBD1 matches 9 bases. V lost 3 bases, J lost 4 bases, and 8 bases stayed unmatched. Germline CDR1 is MGHDK and CDR2 is SYGVNS. This CDR3 is 16 amino acids long. CDR3 region: CASSDWGQGRADTQYF. Written as DNA, the CDR3 is TGTGCCAGCAGTGACTGGGGACAGGGTAGAGCAGATACGCAGTATTTT.

The J gene is TRBJ2-7, the V gene TRBV27, with a tentative D call TRBD2 (6 bases). CDR3 length: 15 amino acids. CDR1 is MNHEY, CDR2 SMNVEV, per germline (reference sequence). Trimming took off 0 bases at V and 2 bases at J, with 11 bases between the two ends. For the CDR3, the DNA is TGTGCCAGCAGTTTATCCTCGGGGGATCCCTACGAGCAGTACTTC. Translating it yields CASSLSSGDPYEQYF.

The rearrangement joins TRBV29-1 to TRBJ1-1; D might be TRBD1 (5 bases). Trimming shortened V by 7 bases and J by 1 base, and 10 bases separated the two germline ends. Germline loops: CDR1 SQVTM, CDR2 ANQGSEA. The CDR3 consists of 12 residues. The CDR3 coding sequence is TGCAGCGCGCCCGGGGCGAACACTGAAGCTTTCTTT. It specifies CSAPGANTEAFF.

The genes are TRBV28 and TRBJ2-7, with a possible D match to TRBD1 (8 bases). Germline V gene lookup returns CDR1 MDHEN and CDR2 SYDVKM. V lost 5 bases, J lost 4 bases, and 15 bases lay in between. The CDR3 runs to 14 residues. CDR3 in amino acids: CASSTHRGGYEQYF. DNA for the CDR3: TGTGCCAGCAGTACCCACAGGGGGGGGTACGAGCAGTACTTC.

This sequence joins TRBV19 and TRBJ2-7; TRBD2 aligns across 8 bases. In germline, CDR1 is LNHDA, CDR2 SQIVND (reference sequence). V shed 4 bases and J 2 bases; nucleotides not matched to a gene: 10. The length of the CDR3 is 16 residues. The CDR3 DNA is TGTGCCAGTAGTACCCGGCGGGGGGCGGGAGCCTACGAGCAGTACTTC. It specifies CASSTRRGAGAYEQYF.

This clone has only one observation. The V and J genes are TRBV5-4 and TRBJ2-2, with D perhaps being TRBD1 or TRBD2 (5 bases each). The ends were cut back, 4 bases at V and 5 bases at J, with 6 bases in the middle. Germline CDR1 SGHNT, CDR2 YYREEE (reference sequence). This CDR3 spans 12 amino acids. The CDR3 DNA sequence: TGTGCCAGCAGCGGGGGAACCGGGGAGCTGTTTTTT. Its protein product is CASSGGTGELFF.

This clone has a handful of counts. V gene TRBV7-8 combines with J gene TRBJ2-1; 10 bases agree with TRBD2. Germline V CDR1 and CDR2: SGHVS, FQNEAQ. V shed 4 bases, J shed 8 bases, and the junction held 8 bases outside the gene matches. The CDR3 contains 15 residues. The CDR3 loop reads CASSSSGGASDEQFF. CDR3 nucleotide sequence: TGTGCCAGCAGCTCGAGCGGGGGGGCCTCGGATGAGCAGTTCTTC.

The J gene is TRBJ1-2, the V gene TRBV13, with a possible D match to TRBD1 (5 bases). Trimming cost V 5 bases and J 4 bases, with 8 bases left between them. This CDR3 contains 12 residues. The germline V gene encodes CDR1 PRHDT and CDR2 FYEKMQ (reference sequence). The CDR3 DNA sequence: TGTGCCAGCAGCCCTGGGGGCTATGGCTACACCTTC. Protein product: CASSPGGYGYTF.

As regards this clone: The same CDR3 is also encoded by other DNA sequences in this sample. V gene TRBV7-9 combines with J gene TRBJ2-5; D possibly uses TRBD1 or TRBD2 (5 bases each). The V end lost 1 base, the J end lost 1 base, and 7 bases lay between the germline ends. Germline assignment: CDR1 SEHNR and CDR2 FQNEAQ (reference sequence). The CDR3 sequence is 14 residues long. The CDR3 DNA is TGTGCCAGCAGCTTAGAAGGGACCCAAGAGACCCAGTACTTC. Encoded protein: CASSLEGTQETQYF.

This clone was recorded a few times. The rearrangement links TRBV5-5 to TRBJ2-2; D may be TRBD1 (6 bases). This CDR3 has 14 residues. CDR1 and CDR2 (germline): SGHKS, YYEKEE (reference sequence). The germline V and J ends were trimmed by 4 bases and 4 bases, with 11 bases remaining between them. The CDR3 protein is CASSVGTTTGELFF. CDR3 in DNA: TGTGCCAGCAGCGTGGGGACAACCACCGGGGAGCTGTTTTTT.